A selection of T cell receptor beta chains follows, all from one sample in a study of CD8+CD57+ T cells in acquired aplastic anemia. TCRdb re-analysed the reads in MiXCR, keeping a single row per CDR3 protein. The data hold 200,000 to 250,000 distinct CDR3 sequences, with approximately 60% observed a single time. The sequenced material came from sorted CD4+, CD8+, or CD8+CD57+ T cells (not recorded which) from PBMCs. All receptors come from a human donor in good health. Both conserved end residues are part of each CDR3. The D gene is left open where the match is weak. Clone size appears in some rows only: once, few, many, or a class for an expanded clone.

V,size,D,J,DNA,CDR3
TRBV9,few,TRBD1,TRBJ1-6,TGTGCCAGCAGCGAGACAGGGGCCAATTCACCCCTCCACTTT,CASSETGANSPLHF
TRBV7-8,.,.,TRBJ2-7,TGTGCCAGCAGCTTATATGGGGTGAAGTACGAGCAGTACTTC,CASSLYGVKYEQYF
TRBV19,once,.,TRBJ2-1,TGTGCCGGTAGTATTCTAGGGGAGGTCCGTAAGAATGAGCAGTTCTTC,CAGSILGEVRKNEQFF
TRBV7-9,many,TRBD2,TRBJ2-7,TGTGCCAGCAGGGAACTAGCGGGTCTTAGCTCCTACGAGCAGTACTTC,CASRELAGLSSYEQYF
TRBV5-1,.,.,TRBJ1-6,TGCGCCAGCAGCTTGGCCCAGGGGCGGAATTCACCCCTCCACTTT,CASSLAQGRNSPLHF
TRBV5-4,.,.,TRBJ1-1,TGTGCCAGCAGCACACAGGGAATGAACACTGAAGCTTTCTTT,CASSTQGMNTEAFF
TRBV12-3/TRBV12-4,.,.,TRBJ1-6,TGTGCCAGCAGTTTTGCCTCCTATAATTCACCCCTCCACTTT,CASSFASYNSPLHF
TRBV4-1,.,.,TRBJ1-1,TGCGCCAGCAGCTTTATCGGTCGTGGATTTGCTGAAGCTTTCTTT,CASSFIGRGFAEAFF
TRBV27,.,TRBD1,TRBJ1-3,TGTGCCAGCAGTTTAACAGGGGGCGATGGAAACACCATATATTTT,CASSLTGGDGNTIYF
TRBV27,many,.,TRBJ2-7,TGTGCCAGCAGTTCCGCGGGACCCGTATCCTACGAGCAGTACTTC,CASSSAGPVSYEQYF
TRBV6-6,many,.,TRBJ1-1,TGTGCCAGCTTAAAGCATGAAGCTTTCTTT,CASLKHEAFF
TRBV15,once,.,TRBJ2-2,TGTGCCACCAGCAGAGCTGTCGGGGAGCTGTTTTTT,CATSRAVGELFF
TRBV20-1,.,TRBD2,TRBJ2-7,TGCAGTGCTAGACTAGCGGGGGCTAAGATCTTCCACGAGCAGTACTTC,CSARLAGAKIFHEQYF
TRBV4-1,.,.,TRBJ2-1,TGCGCCAGCAGCCGGCCTTCCGGACAGAGAGCGGGTGAGCAGTTCTTC,CASSRPSGQRAGEQFF